One sample yielded the 8 T cell receptor beta chains listed below, sequenced in a study of blood T cell repertoires in COVID-19. The repertoire was sequenced with immunoSEQ multiplex PCR; TCRdb's copy has only in-frame clones and lacks some. The table records approximately 110,000 clones, roughly nine tenths of them present only once. Sequencing input: peripheral blood. The receptor set was obtained from an elderly woman with acute or convalescent COVID-19.

The chain combines TRBV12-3 or TRBV12-4 with TRBJ2-7, with TRBD1 identical over 9 bases. V shed 6 bases and J 7 bases; nucleotides not matched to a gene: 7. The CDR3 totals 13 residues. In nucleotides, the CDR3 is TGTGCCAGCAGCCGGGGACAGGGACGAGAGCAGTACTTC. Its protein product is CASSRGQGREQYF.

CDR3 region: CATSGGGGNSYNEQFF. DNA for the CDR3: TGTGCCACCAGTGGGGGCGGGGGCAATTCCTACAATGAGCAGTTCTTC. The chain carries TRBV24-1 and TRBJ2-1, with D possibly TRBD2 on 7 matching bases. V was cut by 5 bases and J by 1 base, with 14 bases left in between. Germline CDR1 KGHDR, CDR2 SFDVKD. The CDR3 totals 16 residues.

The rearrangement links TRBV7-2 to TRBJ2-2; perhaps TRBD1 as D (6 bases). CDR3 length: 15 residues. Germline CDR1 SGHTA, CDR2 FQGNSA. The germline V and J ends were trimmed by 2 bases and 3 bases, with 10 bases remaining between them. This chain's CDR3 is CASSLSTGDTGELFF. Here the CDR3 DNA reads TGTGCCAGCAGCTTATCGACAGGAGACACCGGGGAGCTGTTTTTT. Drawing the rest from reference TRBV7-2 and TRBJ2-2, the complete variable domain is GAGVSQSPSNKVTEKGKDVELRCDPISGHTALYWYRQSLGQGLEFLIYFQGNSAPDKSGLPSDRFSAERTGGSVSTLTIQRTQQEDSAVYLCASSLSTGDTGELFFGEGSRLTVL.

The chain joins TRBV6-5 to TRBJ1-2; TRBD1 aligns across 9 bases. The CDR3 has 14 residues. Germline CDR1 MNHEY, CDR2 SVGAGI. The trim removed 6 bases at V and 0 bases at J, leaving 2 bases unmatched. CDR3 protein: CASSHRGPNYGYTF. The CDR3 bases are TGTGCCAGCAGCCACAGGGGGCCTAACTATGGCTACACCTTC.

The chain combines TRBV5-1 with TRBJ1-5; 7 bases align to TRBD1. The CDR3 sequence is 13 residues long. V was pared by 0 bases and J by 6 bases, with 0 bases of the junction left unmatched. Germline CDR1 SGHRS, CDR2 YFSETQ. Written as DNA, the CDR3 is TGCGCCAGCAGCTTGGGACAGGGTCAGCCCCAGCATTTT. Protein sequence: CASSLGQGQPQHF.

This rearrangement joins TRBV30 to TRBJ2-6; D call uncertain. Germline V gene data show CDR1 as GTSNPN and CDR2 as SVGIG (reference sequence). The CDR3 covers 17 residues. Trimming shortened V by 0 bases and J by 1 base, and 13 bases separated the two germline ends. This CDR3 is CAWSVPGYTSGANVLTF. CDR3 nucleotide sequence: TGTGCCTGGAGTGTACCCGGGTACACGTCTGGGGCCAACGTCCTGACTTTC.

J is TRBJ1-3 and V is TRBV6-6, with D hard to call. The germline gives CDR1 MNHNY, CDR2 SVGAGI (reference sequence). V lost 8 bases, J lost 0 bases, and 17 bases lay in between. The CDR3 contains 16 residues. The chain's CDR3 is CASAPGDVNSGNTIYF. CDR3 DNA sequence: TGTGCCAGCGCCCCGGGTGACGTCAACTCTGGAAACACCATATATTTT.

The rearrangement uses TRBV6-5 and TRBJ1-5, with TRBD1 matching over 7 bases. This CDR3 has 12 residues. The J segment lost 6 bases and the V segment lost 10 bases, leaving 6 bases of the junction unmatched. The germline CDR1 and CDR2 sequences are MNHEY and SVGAGI. The chain's CDR3 is CAKTGSSQPQHF. The CDR3 nucleotides are TGTGCCAAGACAGGGTCCTCTCAGCCCCAGCATTTT.